A selection of T cell receptor beta chains follows, all from one sample in a study of tumor-infiltrating lymphocytes in primary liver carcinoma. Each CDR3 protein is one row after TCRdb ran MiXCR on the multiplex PCR reads. This sample has 20,000 to 25,000 distinct CDR3 sequences, with 65% to 85% found just once. The sample was liver tumor tissue from sampling region 2. The receptors derive from a woman in her twenties or thirties with primary liver carcinoma and hepatitis B virus infection. Both conserved end residues are part of each CDR3. The D gene is left open where the match is weak. A row's size may be missing; if present it is once, few, many or a size class.

clone size: .
V gene: TRBV5-1
J gene: TRBJ2-1
D gene: .
CDR3 protein: CASNSAISPGSNEQFF
CDR3 DNA: TGCGCCAGCAACTCTGCGATATCCCCGGGGTCCAATGAGCAGTTCTTC

clone size: .
V gene: TRBV11-1
J gene: TRBJ2-7
D gene: .
CDR3 protein: CVSGLATASYEQYF
CDR3 DNA: TGTGTCAGCGGCTTAGCGACGGCCTCCTACGAGCAATACTTC

clone size: .
V gene: TRBV6-1
J gene: TRBJ1-5
D gene: TRBD1
CDR3 protein: CANSEQGSVPGQPRHF
CDR3 DNA: TGTGCCAACAGTGAACAGGGGAGCGTCCCCGGTCAGCCCCGGCATTTT

clone size: .
V gene: TRBV6-1
J gene: TRBJ2-5
D gene: .
CDR3 protein: CASSWIGTTQEIQYF
CDR3 DNA: TGCGCCAGTAGCTGGATAGGAACTACACAAGAGATCCAGTACTTC

clone size: .
V gene: TRBV11-2
J gene: TRBJ2-5
D gene: .
CDR3 protein: CVSSFMTTAAETQYF
CDR3 DNA: TGTGTTAGCAGCTTTATGACGACAGCCGCTGAGACCCAGTACTTC

clone size: .
V gene: TRBV28
J gene: TRBJ2-5
D gene: .
CDR3 protein: CTCSSQGQETQYF
CDR3 DNA: TGTACCTGCAGCTCCCAGGGGCAAGAGACCCAGTACTTC

clone size: .
V gene: TRBV6-5
J gene: TRBJ2-3
D gene: .
CDR3 protein: CTSSPDLTDRQYF
CDR3 DNA: TGTACCAGCAGTCCCGACTTAACAGATAGGCAGTATTTT

clone size: few
V gene: TRBV5-4
J gene: TRBJ2-3
D gene: TRBD2
CDR3 protein: CASSNPAASGSWTCTQYF
CDR3 DNA: TGTGCCAGCAGTAACCCGGCGGCTAGCGGGAGTTGGACATGTACGCAGTATTTT

clone size: once
V gene: TRBV28
J gene: TRBJ2-3
D gene: .
CDR3 protein: CASSLGGFHADTQYF
CDR3 DNA: TGTGCTAGCAGTTTAGGGGGGTTCCACGCAGATACGCAGTATTTT

clone size: .
V gene: TRBV10-3
J gene: TRBJ2-3
D gene: .
CDR3 protein: CAISEPGIGADARYF
CDR3 DNA: TGTGCCATCAGTGAACCCGGGATAGGGGCCGATGCGCGGTATTTT

clone size: .
V gene: TRBV6-1
J gene: TRBJ2-2
D gene: .
CDR3 protein: CASSENIPGGAANTGELFF
CDR3 DNA: TGTGCCAGCAGTGAAAACATTCCCGGGGGCGCCGCAAACACCGGGGAGCTGTTTTTT

clone size: .
V gene: TRBV5-5
J gene: TRBJ2-3
D gene: .
CDR3 protein: CASSLRVGGPLSDTQCF
CDR3 DNA: TGTGCCAGCAGCTTGCGTGTTGGTGGGCCCCTTTCAGATACACAGTGTTTT

clone size: .
V gene: TRBV5-1
J gene: TRBJ2-1
D gene: TRBD2
CDR3 protein: CANSLGLAGGLGNEQFF
CDR3 DNA: TGCGCCAACAGCTTGGGACTAGCAGGAGGCTTAGGCAATGAGCAGTTCTTC

clone size: .
V gene: TRBV28
J gene: TRBJ2-2
D gene: TRBD2
CDR3 protein: CASSLSRSGELFF
CDR3 DNA: TGTGCCAGCAGTTTGAGTAGGAGCGGGGAACTGTTTTTT

clone size: .
V gene: TRBV6-5
J gene: TRBJ1-6
D gene: .
CDR3 protein: CASRREEHSPLHF
CDR3 DNA: TGTGCCAGCAGACGAGAGGAGCATTCACCACTCCACTTT

clone size: .
V gene: TRBV7-9
J gene: TRBJ2-6
D gene: .
CDR3 protein: CTSSPHGANVLTF
CDR3 DNA: TGTACCAGCAGCCCCCACGGAGCCAACGTCCTGACTTTC

clone size: once
V gene: TRBV28
J gene: TRBJ2-7
D gene: TRBD1
CDR3 protein: CASSLDRGSSYEQYF
CDR3 DNA: TGTGCCAGCAGTTTAGACAGGGGGTCATCATACGAGCAATACTTC

clone size: .
V gene: TRBV10-3
J gene: TRBJ1-3
D gene: .
CDR3 protein: CAISELASGNTIYF
CDR3 DNA: TGTGCCATCAGTGAATTAGCTTCTGGAAACACCATATATTTT

clone size: .
V gene: TRBV7-8
J gene: TRBJ2-3
D gene: TRBD2
CDR3 protein: CACGLGEGGPGDTQYF
CDR3 DNA: TGTGCCTGCGGCTTAGGAGAGGGAGGGCCTGGTGATACGCAGTATTTT

clone size: .
V gene: TRBV4-3
J gene: TRBJ2-3
D gene: .
CDR3 protein: CPSSQSVWLGDPDDTQYF
CDR3 DNA: TGCCCCAGCAGCCAATCGGTCTGGCTGGGTGATCCCGATGATACACAGTATTTT